Presented here are 27 T cell receptor beta chains from one specimen sequenced in a study of a mutant IDH1 vaccine in newly diagnosed glioma. Time point reported: week 23, last vaccination. Every single dose of the vaccine, 300 ug of mutant IDH1 20-mer peptide, came with topical imiquimod. This table comes from immunoSEQ multiplex PCR, and its TCRdb copy is limited to in-frame clones, with some not included. The repertoire has 55,000 or so clones, over 70% of them found once; the top ten carry around 6.2%. Their antigens are not known. The material sequenced was PBMCs, taken from a glioma patient whose treatment included an IDH1 peptide vaccine. These receptors were obtained from a man aged 40-55 years with glioma.

This chain connects TRBV5-1 to TRBJ2-3; TRBD2 agrees at 10 bases. The length of the CDR3 is 14 residues. The germline CDR1 and CDR2 sequences are SGHRS and YFSETQ. Unmatched junction bases numbered 4, after V lost 4 bases and J lost 5 bases. CDR3 amino acids: CASSDLAGEDTQYF. DNA for the CDR3: TGCGCCAGCAGCGATCTAGCGGGAGAAGATACGCAGTATTTT. Supplemented by reference TRBV5-1 and TRBJ2-3, the full variable domain reads KAGVTQTPRYLIKTRGQQVTLSCSPISGHRSVSWYQQTPGQGLQFLFEYFSETQRNKGNFPGRFSGRQFSNSRSEMNVSTLELGDSALYLCASSDLAGEDTQYFGPGTRLTVL.

In its sample, this clone was seen a few times. The chain couples TRBV18 to TRBJ1-1; possibly TRBD1 for D (5 bases). V lost 5 bases to trimming and J lost 5 bases, with 9 bases between them. This CDR3 comprises 12 residues. Germline V CDR1 and CDR2: KGHSH, LQKENI. CDR3 sequence reads: CASSSRQTEAFF. The CDR3 nucleotides are TGTGCCAGCTCATCAAGACAGACTGAAGCTTTCTTT.

Only a few counts were recorded for this clone. This rearrangement joins TRBV5-6 to TRBJ2-7; 8 nucleotides align to TRBD1. V lost 4 bases, J lost 6 bases, and 6 bases stayed unmatched. Per germline, CDR1 SGHDT and CDR2 YYEEEE. The length of the CDR3 is 13 residues. CDR3 loop: CASSRGTGGEQYF. The CDR3 nucleotides read TGTGCCAGCAGCCGGGGCACAGGGGGCGAGCAGTACTTC.

The rearrangement joins TRBV15 to TRBJ2-3; D remains unclear. Germline CDR1 reads LNHNV; CDR2 reads YYDKDF (reference sequence). The length of the CDR3 is 12 residues. Between the trimmed V and J ends, which lost 9 bases and 6 bases, there was a span of 13 bases. CDR3 region: CATGFWRDTQYF. The CDR3, as DNA: TGTGCCACTGGGTTTTGGCGCGATACGCAGTATTTT.

This chain connects TRBV18 to TRBJ2-7, with 7 bases lining up with TRBD1. Germline V CDR1 and CDR2: KGHSH, LQKENI. V lost 2 bases to trimming and J lost 5 bases; unmatched junction nucleotides: 6. The CDR3 loop spans 14 amino acids. This chain's CDR3 is CASSPSTGIHEQYF. The CDR3 region has the DNA TGTGCCAGCTCACCATCGACAGGGATACACGAGCAGTACTTC.

V gene TRBV30 combines with J gene TRBJ1-6; D unclear. The CDR3 has 12 amino acids. With 4 bases removed from V and 11 bases from J, the gap between germline ends came to 12 bases. Germline assignment: CDR1 GTSNPN and CDR2 SVGIG (reference sequence). The CDR3 DNA sequence: TGTGCCTGGACCACGGCGGTTCCACCCCTCCACTTT. Translation: CAWTTAVPPLHF.

V gene TRBV7-9 combines with J gene TRBJ2-5, with no clear D. This CDR3 comprises 16 residues. The V end lost 5 bases, the J end lost 5 bases, and 21 bases lay between the germline ends. CDR1 is SEHNR, CDR2 FQNEAQ, per germline (reference sequence). The CDR3 is CASSPTGDPTRETQYF. CDR3 in DNA: TGTGCCAGCAGCCCCACGGGTGACCCAACCAGGGAGACCCAGTACTTC. The full variable domain, rest sourced from reference TRBV7-9 and TRBJ2-5, is DTGVSQNPRHKITKRGQNVTFRCDPISEHNRLYWYRQTLGQGPEFLTYFQNEAQLEKSRLLSDRFSAERPKGSFSTLEIQRTEQGDSAMYLCASSPTGDPTRETQYFGPGTRLLVL.

This clone was found once. The gene calls are TRBV5-5 and TRBJ2-2; D remains ambiguous. Per the germline V gene, CDR1 is SGHKS and CDR2 is YYEKEE (reference sequence). The ends were cut back, 6 bases at V and 5 bases at J, with 11 bases in the middle. The CDR3 length is 13 residues. This CDR3 is CASTLSRTGELFF. DNA of the CDR3: TGTGCCAGCACCCTAAGTCGGACCGGGGAGCTGTTTTTT.

The J gene is TRBJ2-3, the V gene TRBV5-1, with D possibly being TRBD1 or TRBD2 (6 bases each). V lost 4 bases to trimming and J lost 6 bases, with 18 bases between them. Germline V gene lookup returns CDR1 SGHRS and CDR2 YFSETQ. The CDR3 is made up of 15 amino acids. The CDR3 DNA sequence: TGCGCCAGCAGCCTTACCCCGGGGGCGGGGGATACGCAGTATTTT. Translated: CASSLTPGAGDTQYF.

Details on this clone: One end of the junction varies from germline; a read error may be responsible. The gene calls are TRBV13 and TRBJ2-7; 10 bases match TRBD2. The CDR3 has 14 residues. Germline-derived CDR1 and CDR2 are PRHDT and FYEKMQ (reference sequence). CDR3 nucleotides: TGTGCCAGCACCTTAGCGGGGGGAGTTTACGAGCAGTACTTC. Amino acid sequence: CASTLAGGVYEQYF.

The rearrangement links TRBV15 to TRBJ2-7; weak D call: TRBD1 (7 bases). This CDR3 region has 14 residues. Looked up from germline, CDR1 is LNHNV and CDR2 is YYDKDF (reference sequence). V shed 5 bases and J shed 5 bases, with 16 bases lying between them. The CDR3 DNA sequence: TGTGCCACCAGCCGCGGGACAGTGGGACACGAGCAGTACTTC. It encodes CATSRGTVGHEQYF.

The rearrangement links TRBV2 to TRBJ2-6; D remains ambiguous. This CDR3 is built from 13 residues. V dropped 7 bases and J dropped 0 bases, with 4 bases sitting between them. Germline V gene lookup returns CDR1 SNHLY and CDR2 FYNNEI. The CDR3 here is CASKVSGANVLTF. CDR3 bases: TGTGCCAGCAAAGTCTCTGGGGCCAACGTCCTGACTTTC.

This clone has only a few counts. The chain joins TRBV10-3 to TRBJ2-1; no firm D call. The CDR3 extends over 12 amino acids. Germline values: CDR1 ENHRY, CDR2 SYGVKD. The ends were cut back, 4 bases at V and 9 bases at J, with 10 bases in the middle. The CDR3 nucleotides are TGTGCCATCAGTGGTCGACATAGTGAGCAGTTCTTC. It codes for CAISGRHSEQFF.

This clone occurred a few times. The rearrangement joins TRBV29-1 to TRBJ2-2, with 7 bases that match TRBD1. Germline V gene data show CDR1 as SQVTM and CDR2 as ANQGSEA. V lost 7 bases to trimming and J lost 2 bases; unmatched junction nucleotides: 4. The CDR3 sequence is 13 residues long. Here the CDR3 DNA reads TGCAGCGGCCGGGACAGCAACACCGGGGAGCTGTTTTTT. This codes for CSGRDSNTGELFF.

The chain carries TRBV4-1 and TRBJ2-7; D is unclear. The CDR3 has 14 amino acids. V shed 0 bases and J shed 0 bases, with 6 bases lying between them. Germline CDR1 and CDR2: MGHRA and YSYEKL. The CDR3 protein is CASSQEPRSYEQYF. The DNA of the CDR3 is TGCGCCAGCAGCCAAGAGCCACGCTCCTACGAGCAGTACTTC.

This chain uses TRBV7-2 with TRBJ2-1; no reliable D call. The CDR3 spans 15 residues. V was pared by 1 base and J by 0 bases, with 7 bases between. Per the germline V gene, CDR1 is SGHTA and CDR2 is FQGNSA. CDR3 sequence: CASSLVPSSYNEQFF. CDR3 bases: TGTGCCAGCAGCTTAGTCCCGAGCTCCTACAATGAGCAGTTCTTC. The whole variable domain, filled in from reference TRBV7-2 and TRBJ2-1, reads GAGVSQSPSNKVTEKGKDVELRCDPISGHTALYWYRQSLGQGLEFLIYFQGNSAPDKSGLPSDRFSAERTGGSVSTLTIQRTQQEDSAVYLCASSLVPSSYNEQFFGPGTRLTVL.

The chain uses TRBV30 and TRBJ2-7; D remains ambiguous. With 3 bases removed from V and 2 bases from J, the gap between germline ends came to 8 bases. Germline loops: CDR1 GTSNPN, CDR2 SVGIG (reference sequence). This CDR3 spans 12 amino acids. Here the CDR3 DNA reads TGTGCCTGGAGCGAGACGGCCTACGAGCAGTACTTC. Amino acids: CAWSETAYEQYF.

The chain couples TRBV2 to TRBJ1-2; 8 positions match TRBD1. This CDR3 has 13 amino acids. Trimming cost V 8 bases and J 2 bases; bases outside gene matches: 4. Germline V gives CDR1 SNHLY, CDR2 FYNNEI. The DNA for the CDR3 is TGTGCCAGCGACAGGGGTCTAAACTATGGCTACACCTTC. It specifies CASDRGLNYGYTF.

The rearrangement links TRBV6-5 to TRBJ2-1; 8 nucleotides align to TRBD2. CDR1 is MNHEY, CDR2 SVGAGI, per germline. The length of the CDR3 is 15 residues. V lost 6 bases and J lost 0; bases outside the gene matches: 4. The CDR3 loop reads CASSLSGDSYNEQFF. The CDR3 nucleotides read TGTGCCAGCAGCCTTAGCGGGGACTCCTACAATGAGCAGTTCTTC.

The V call is TRBV10-3, the J call TRBJ2-7, with 14 positions matching TRBD2. CDR3 length equals 19 residues. CDR1 is ENHRY and CDR2 is SYGVKD in the germline V gene. V gave up 3 bases and J gave up 2 bases; unmatched junction bases: 12. The CDR3 reads CAISDTMGLAGASAYEQYF. The CDR3 bases are TGTGCCATCAGTGATACAATGGGACTAGCGGGGGCCTCAGCCTACGAGCAGTACTTC.

V and J are TRBV6-5 and TRBJ1-5; a possible D gene is TRBD1 (5 bases). The germline V gene has CDR1 MNHEY and CDR2 SVGAGI. The V end lost 0 bases, the J end lost 4 bases, and 13 bases lay between the germline ends. This CDR3 spans 16 amino acids. CDR3 sequence: CASSYSGFRGNQPQHF. The DNA for the CDR3 is TGTGCCAGCAGTTACTCTGGATTTCGGGGGAATCAGCCCCAGCATTTT.

V is TRBV11-2 and J is TRBJ1-1; TRBD1 might be the D (5 bases). The ends were cut back, 4 bases at V and 5 bases at J, with 11 bases in the middle. The CDR3 has 13 amino acids. Germline V gene data show CDR1 as SGHAT and CDR2 as FQNNGV. The CDR3 here is CASSSQGGTEAFF. CDR3 DNA sequence: TGTGCCAGCAGCTCCCAGGGCGGAACTGAAGCTTTCTTT.

This rearrangement joins TRBV1 to TRBJ2-3; TRBD2, the D gene given by the table, was not confirmed from the DNA. TRBV1 is reported as a pseudogene. The CDR3 loop spans 19 amino acids. This CDR3 reads CTSSQESERGVPSTYTQYF. The CDR3, as DNA: TGCACCAGCAGCCAAGAGTCGGAGCGGGGGGTCCCTAGCACATATACGCAGTATTTT.

Regarding this clone: Here the CDR3 omits its conserved ending phenylalanine or tryptophan, so a read error is the likely source. No DNA is shown, since the ends of the CDR3 on it are uncertain; the CDR3 is the one TCRdb lists. The chain recombines TRBV5-4 with TRBJ1-2. The CDR3 length equals 8 residues, ends included. Germline lookup yields CDR1 SGHNT and CDR2 YYREEE (reference sequence). This CDR3 reads CASSRRRV.

The chain has TRBV21-1 and TRBJ1-1; TRBD1 is the table's D call and was not checked against the DNA. TRBV21-1 is listed as a pseudogene. The CDR3 runs to 15 residues. This CDR3 reads CASSKQGPRDTEAFF. DNA for the CDR3: TGTGCCAGCAGCAAACAGGGGCCAAGAGACACTGAAGCTTTCTTT.

The chain is built from TRBV27 and TRBJ2-1; D gene uncertain. CDR3 length equals 15 residues. Germline CDR1 MNHEY, CDR2 SMNVEV (reference sequence). The V gene lost 3 bases and the J gene lost 5 bases, with 14 bases spanning the gap. CDR3 loop: CASSFRVGAHNEQFF. DNA for the CDR3: TGTGCCAGCAGTTTCCGTGTAGGAGCCCACAATGAGCAGTTCTTC.

The chain combines TRBV10-2 with TRBJ1-6; D unresolved. The CDR3 has 14 residues. Looked up from germline, CDR1 is WSHSY and CDR2 is SAAADI. Between the trimmed V and J ends, which lost 4 bases and 6 bases, there was a span of 10 bases. In DNA, the CDR3 is TGCGCCAGCAGTGCCACGGCCACTAATTCACCCCTCCACTTT. This sequence encodes CASSATATNSPLHF.